These T cell receptor beta chains were read from a single sample in a study of T cells after yellow fever vaccination. TCRdb redid the calling of the 5' RACE reads with MiXCR, one entry per CDR3 protein. In the table there are a few hundred thousand distinct CDR3 sequences, 7% to 9% of which are singletons. The sequenced sample was PBMCs, obtained approximately 47 days after the first yellow fever vaccination. These receptor sequences come from a man between 18 and 29 years old who received the YFV17D yellow fever vaccine. Each CDR3 is given without its conserved first and last residue. Clone size is stated in some rows and not others, as once, few, many or a class when expanded.

TRBJ2-3 | TRBV7-7 | NA | ASSLGTGPNTQY
TRBJ1-2 | TRBV11-2 | few | ASSPGMEETYGYT
TRBJ1-2 | TRBV12-3/TRBV12-4 | many | ASSQSASNYGYT
TRBJ1-2 | TRBV20-1 | NA | SAQGYT
TRBJ2-1 | TRBV20-1 | NA | SARAGVLAYNEQF
TRBJ2-1 | TRBV5-6 | many | ASSPRGWGRGSYNEQF
TRBJ1-5 | TRBV30 | NA | AWSAGQGSHQPQH
TRBJ1-1 | TRBV20-1 | NA | SASDGTGILAEAF
TRBJ2-5 | TRBV5-1 | few | ASSSNAGRGETQY
TRBJ2-5 | TRBV20-1 | many | SASSETQY
TRBJ1-1 | TRBV5-1 | few | ASSLDTGNTEAF
TRBJ2-5 | TRBV6-9 | NA | ASRSGNEETQY
TRBJ2-7 | TRBV20-1 | NA | SASGGHSYEQY
TRBJ1-6 | TRBV7-8 | NA | ASSLDLWDSPLH
TRBJ1-1 | TRBV5-6 | few | ASSDSGDTEAF
TRBJ2-1 | TRBV18 | NA | ASSNIITGEQF
TRBJ2-6 | TRBV28 | few | ASSFVEGAGSSGANVLT
TRBJ2-5 | TRBV5-1 | many | ASSLAVLTQETQY
TRBJ2-2 | TRBV4-3 | few | ASSHESRTGGELF
TRBJ1-2 | TRBV29-1 | NA | SVTSSYRGENYGYT
TRBJ2-1 | TRBV20-1 | NA | SARVVGFYNEQF
TRBJ2-3 | TRBV11-2 | few | ASSLGQASGSDTQY
TRBJ2-3 | TRBV6-5 | few | ASSYSKRGDTQY
TRBJ2-4 | TRBV20-1 | many | SVPTSGGENIQY
TRBJ1-1 | TRBV5-4 | many | ASSLLSGDVEAF
TRBJ1-2 | TRBV10-2 | NA | ASTFNRAFGYT
TRBJ1-2 | TRBV6-1 | few | ASSSGAPTSNYGYT
TRBJ2-1 | TRBV3-1 | NA | ASSQEASTDYNEQF
TRBJ2-3 | TRBV7-9 | NA | ASSRTGGSTDTQY
TRBJ2-7 | TRBV7-2 | many | ASSLLVEQY
TRBJ2-3 | TRBV10-1 | few | ASSPPGQATDTQY
TRBJ2-5 | TRBV19 | once | ASNGQTETQY
TRBJ2-1 | TRBV12-3/TRBV12-4 | few | ASSPPLYNEQF
TRBJ1-2 | TRBV12-3/TRBV12-4 | once | ASSFRPNYGYT
TRBJ2-5 | TRBV25-1 | NA | ASSPPGRANLKSETQY
TRBJ2-5 | TRBV20-1 | NA | SAREIYQETQY
TRBJ1-2 | TRBV7-2 | many | ASSLGVGYGYT
TRBJ1-5 | TRBV5-5 | few | ASSLFLTGVKPQH
TRBJ2-7 | TRBV5-4 | NA | ASSRPGGLYEQY
TRBJ1-5 | TRBV12-3/TRBV12-4 | many | ASSLSGGGNQPQH
TRBJ2-3 | TRBV5-1 | NA | ASSYGTANTDTQY
TRBJ2-3 | TRBV5-4 | NA | ASRVAGGPIPDTQY
TRBJ1-6 | TRBV20-1 | many | SAPTGLSSSPLH
TRBJ2-1 | TRBV5-1 | few | ASYRDDNEQF
TRBJ2-5 | TRBV10-2 | NA | ASSSGLAGSPY
TRBJ1-2 | TRBV4-1 | many | ASSPRDGANYGYT
TRBJ2-7 | TRBV20-1 | NA | SAPLAGDEQY
TRBJ2-5 | TRBV4-1 | few | ASSQEGRYLETQY